The TCR beta chain under discussion was sequenced for a study of blood T cell repertoires in COVID-19 (dated by TCRdb to 2019 to 2021). Some background on the complete study: Collaborator samples came from the United States, Italy and Spain and covered acute and convalescent phases of COVID-19. Samples came from the ongoing ImmuneRACE study (first 160 participants) plus 1,254 subjects from 6 global collaborators. Sample metadata almost always included a de-identified subject ID, COVID-19 status, age in years and sex. The dataset comprised deeply sampled blood TCRbeta repertoires from subjects exposed to, actively infected with, or recovered from COVID-19. The repertoires were released in a freely available public database meant as a resource for research on the immune response to SARS-CoV-2. Where available, HLA class I and class II types were taken from metadata supplied by the sample provider and were not determined by assay-based typing. The prospective study material was composed of cDNA or gDNA derived from T cells, B-cell-depleted T cells, or PBMCs.

This clone was seen once. This clone's antigen is unknown. No quality values exist for individual bases; no much larger clone is one base distant. On the study overall, not on this receptor specifically: The amount of clinical and demographic metadata varied by source and participant and was provided uncurated.

The collaborating institutions used their own protocols to collect whole blood in K2EDTA tubes. For TCRbeta analysis, collaborator samples were shipped as frozen whole blood, as isolated PBMCs, or as DNA extracted from either sample type. TCRbeta CDR3 regions were amplified from genomic DNA using the immunoSEQ Assay, a bias-controlled multiplex PCR. As for the original processing: The number of nucleated cells in each sample was estimated by amplification of reference gene primers within the assay. Sequence reads were collapsed and filtered to measure the absolute abundance of every unique TCRbeta CDR3 rearrangement. Productive Simpson clonality was computed per sample as the square root of Simpson's diversity index over productive rearrangements. What TCRdb holds here is the immuneACCESS table cut down to in-frame rearrangements. Part of the clones is not present; checked against another copy, under half of the missing clones reflect an unresolved V gene, and the others are unexplained. That table is the source of V, J and clone size, and D and trimming were worked out from the DNA. This sample gives approximately 240,000 clones in total; 84% of them show up just once. The top ten clonotypes cover around a sixth of the sample.

Sample: peripheral blood. The receptor comes from a woman of 80 years or more with active or convalescent COVID-19.

The base sequence is TGTGCCAGCAGTTTACCCTCACTAGCGGGGGGGTCCTACGAGCAGTACTTC. This encodes CASSLPSLAGGSYEQYF. The rearrangement combines TRBV28 with TRBJ2-7, and 13 bases in between align with TRBD2. CDR1 is given as MDHEN and CDR2 as SYDVKM, both from the germline V gene. V lost 2 bases and J lost 1 base, and the count of bases not matched to a germline gene is 5. The CDR3 holds 17 amino acids from the cysteine to the phenylalanine. The retained sequence is limited to the CDR3, 51 bases, with the frame set at the first base.